The present T cell receptor (beta chain) was sequenced within a study of Ad26.COV2.S vaccination and SARS-CoV-2 variants. Across the whole study: Participants got Ad26.COV2.S intramuscularly, once or twice 56 days apart. The study, taken as a whole, reports: Vaccine recipients and placebo recipients showed similar non-spike TCR breadth. Placebo recipients had lower spike-specific TCR breadth than vaccine recipients.

The treatment here: 15 to 20 received Ad26.COV2.S at low or high dose, single or two shots; several received placebo; per-sample allocation not given. All samples were drawn on day 63, counting from the first vaccine or placebo injection. This CDR3 has 14 residues. Deletions cut 0 bases from V and 2 bases from J, with 7 bases between. Germline CDR1 MNHNY, CDR2 SVGAGI (reference sequence). This table comes from immunoSEQ multiplex PCR, and its TCRdb copy is limited to in-frame clones, with some not included. The sample has about 380,000 clones; roughly four fifths are singletons. Regarding this clone: As yet, its antigen is unknown.

This material consisted of peripheral blood, taken in a trial of Ad26.COV2.S vaccine versus placebo. V usage is TRBV6-6 and J usage is TRBJ1-1; no firm D call. This clonotype was obtained from a person aged 18-65 years who received the Ad26.COV2.S COVID-19 vaccine or a placebo. The CDR3 DNA is TGTGCCAGCAGTTACTCACAAGGAAACACTGAAGCTTTCTTT. Its translation: CASSYSQGNTEAFF.